This T cell receptor beta chain was observed in a study of blood T cell repertoires in COVID-19. The wider study: Both acute and convalescent COVID-19 samples were obtained from the United States, Italy and Spain.

CDR3 length: 12 residues. Germline V CDR1 and CDR2: MNHEY, SVGAGI. Deletions cut 9 bases from V and 0 bases from J, with 6 bases between. Measured with immunoSEQ multiplex PCR; TCRdb has only the in-frame clones, and not every one. The table shows more than 250,000 clones, with roughly 88% occurring only once. This clone was detected once. This chain joins TRBV6-5 and TRBJ1-3; D gene uncertain. This TCR came from a woman between 25 and 40 years old with COVID-19, enrolled during active disease. The sequenced sample was peripheral blood. CDR3 residues: CARLNSGNTIYF. The CDR3 nucleotides are TGTGCCAGACTGAACTCTGGAAACACCATATATTTT.